These T cell receptor beta chains were read from a single sample in a study of T cells in Graves' hyperthyroidism and ophthalmopathy. A single record per CDR3 protein comes from TCRdb applying MiXCR to the multiplex PCR reads. The sample lists about 480,000 distinct CDR3 sequences, roughly 14% occurring once. The sample was blood. The receptors originated from a young woman with Graves' hyperthyroidism. The CDR3 runs from the conserved cysteine through the conserved F or W. The D gene is left open where the match is weak. Rows give clone size only sometimes, using once, few, many, or a class for an expanded clone.

D: -; V: TRBV28; J: TRBJ1-1; size: many; length: 13; CDR3: CASSSSVNTEAFF; DNA: TGTGCCAGCAGCTCCTCGGTGAACACTGAAGCTTTCTTT
D: -; V: TRBV2; J: TRBJ1-5; size: -; length: 16; CDR3: CASSYPKVASNQPQHF; DNA: TGTGCCAGCAGTTACCCGAAGGTTGCGAGCAATCAGCCCCAGCATTTT
D: -; V: TRBV19; J: TRBJ1-2; size: -; length: 16; CDR3: CASKRPRDDGPYGYTF; DNA: TGTGCCAGTAAGAGACCTAGGGACGACGGACCCTATGGCTACACCTTC
D: -; V: TRBV6-1; J: TRBJ2-7; size: -; length: 15; CDR3: CASSDLAGRSYEQYF; DNA: TGTGCCAGCAGTGACCTTGCGGGCCGGTCCTACGAGCAGTACTTC
D: TRBD2; V: TRBV5-1; J: TRBJ2-3; size: many; length: 18; CDR3: CASSLEGTSGSRADTQYF; DNA: TGCGCCAGCAGCTTGGAGGGGACTAGCGGCAGCAGGGCAGATACGCAGTATTTT
D: -; V: TRBV29-1; J: TRBJ1-1; size: many; length: 13; CDR3: CSVGPQAGTEAFF; DNA: TGCAGCGTTGGGCCCCAGGCGGGGACTGAAGCTTTCTTT
D: -; V: TRBV11-2; J: TRBJ2-7; size: many; length: 14; CDR3: CASSPHRGPYEQYF; DNA: TGTGCCAGCAGCCCCCACCGCGGGCCCTACGAGCAGTACTTC
D: -; V: TRBV12-3/TRBV12-4; J: TRBJ1-2; size: -; length: 13; CDR3: CASSYTGPYGYTF; DNA: TGTGCCAGCAGTTACACAGGCCCCTATGGCTACACCTTC
D: TRBD1; V: TRBV29-1; J: TRBJ2-2; size: many; length: 15; CDR3: CSVGRTGGNRGELFF; DNA: TGCAGCGTTGGCCGCACAGGGGGCAATAGAGGGGAGCTGTTTTTT
D: TRBD1; V: TRBV10-1; J: TRBJ1-3; size: few; length: 18; CDR3: CASSAGQGLSDSGNTIYF; DNA: TGCGCCAGCAGTGCGGGACAGGGATTATCAGACTCTGGAAACACCATATATTTT
D: TRBD1; V: TRBV5-1; J: TRBJ1-1; size: many; length: 17; CDR3: CASSLERGTGANTEAFF; DNA: TGCGCCAGCAGCTTGGAAAGGGGGACAGGGGCGAACACTGAAGCTTTCTTT
D: TRBD1; V: TRBV6-4; J: TRBJ2-1; size: few; length: 16; CDR3: CASSTATGVGYNEQFF; DNA: TGTGCCAGCAGTACCGCGACAGGGGTAGGGTACAATGAGCAGTTCTTC
D: -; V: TRBV11-2; J: TRBJ1-4; size: -; length: 16; CDR3: CASSQDSLEANEKLFF; DNA: TGTGCCAGCAGCCAGGACAGTCTCGAGGCAAATGAAAAACTGTTTTTT
D: TRBD1; V: TRBV10-1; J: TRBJ2-7; size: many; length: 18; CDR3: CASRKILASGQAKDEQYF; DNA: TGCGCCAGCAGGAAAATACTAGCCTCGGGACAGGCGAAAGACGAGCAGTACTTC
D: -; V: TRBV5-1; J: TRBJ1-2; size: many; length: 16; CDR3: CASSPWSQTGSDGYTF; DNA: TGCGCCAGCAGCCCATGGAGTCAAACAGGGTCGGATGGCTACACCTTC
D: TRBD2; V: TRBV12-3/TRBV12-4; J: TRBJ2-7; size: -; length: 15; CDR3: CASGSLAGGPTEQYF; DNA: TGTGCCAGCGGGTCGCTAGCGGGAGGGCCGACCGAGCAGTACTTC
D: -; V: TRBV20-1; J: TRBJ2-1; size: -; length: 15; CDR3: CSAATGTSGYNEQFF; DNA: TGCAGTGCCGCAACCGGGACATCCGGGTACAATGAGCAGTTCTTC
D: TRBD1; V: TRBV2; J: TRBJ1-1; size: many; length: 15; CDR3: CASSEVQGAMVEAFF; DNA: TGTGCCAGCAGTGAAGTCCAGGGGGCTATGGTTGAAGCTTTCTTT
D: TRBD2; V: TRBV7-6; J: TRBJ2-2; size: -; length: 16; CDR3: CASSYSSGANTGELFF; DNA: TGTGCCAGCAGCTACTCTAGCGGAGCGAACACCGGGGAGCTGTTTTTT